This T cell receptor beta chain was captured by sequencing in a study of blood T cell repertoires in COVID-19. CDR1 and CDR2 from the germline V gene are MDHEN and SYDVKM. This CDR3 comprises 14 residues. The V segment lost 6 bases and the J segment 6 bases; nucleotides outside the gene matches: 8. Profiling relied on immunoSEQ multiplex PCR, and the TCRdb table lists in-frame clones only, not all of them. The sample has over 90,000 clones, roughly 80% seen once; the top ten hold 3.5% to 5.5%. Material: peripheral blood. This clonotype was sampled from a human donor in a cohort sampled during active COVID-19. The J gene is TRBJ1-5, the V gene TRBV28; 7 positions match TRBD1. The CDR3 DNA follows: TGTGCCAGCAGCCGAGGGGGCGGTATTCAGCCCCAGCATTTT. Residues: CASSRGGGIQPQHF.